Listed here are 24 T cell receptor beta chains from one sample, sequenced in a study of low-dose radiotherapy and immunotherapy resistance in tumors. TRAV- and TRBV-specific primers were used for first-strand cDNA, which covered alpha and beta chains. TCR amplification ran 15 to 25 PCR cycles using constant-region and V-primer adapter primers. TCRdb itself ran the reads through MiXCR, one entry per CDR3 protein. The sample consists of 65,000 to 95,000 distinct CDR3 sequences, 15% to 20% of them appearing once. Time point indicated: before trial treatment. The sequencing here drew on PBMCs, taken before treatment. These receptors all come from a male donor with prostate cancer.

DNA for the CDR3: TGTGCCAGCAGTCCCGCGGGGGGCGGCAATCAGCCCCAGCATTTT. As protein: CASSPAGGGNQPQHF. The rearrangement links TRBV28 to TRBJ1-5, with D possibly matching TRBD1 (6 bases). Germline V gene data show CDR1 as MDHEN and CDR2 as SYDVKM. CDR3 length equals 15 residues. With 5 bases removed from V and 2 bases from J, the gap between germline ends came to 13 bases.

The sample holds a few counts of this clonotype. V gene TRBV12-3 or TRBV12-4 combines with J gene TRBJ2-1, with D unclear. The CDR3 runs 11 residues. V shed 2 bases and J shed 8 bases, with 4 bases lying between them. DNA for the CDR3: TGTGCCAGCAGTTTACAGCATGAGCAGTTCTTC. Amino acid sequence: CASSLQHEQFF.

This clonotype appeared many times. The rearrangement uses TRBV27 and TRBJ1-5, with 7 bases identical to TRBD1. J was trimmed by 10 bases and V by 6 bases; bases with no gene match: 9. CDR1 is MNHEY and CDR2 is SMNVEV in the germline V gene (reference sequence). The CDR3 runs to 13 residues. The CDR3 reads CASSRNRGGPQHF. CDR3 DNA sequence: TGTGCCAGCAGCCGGAACAGGGGTGGACCCCAGCATTTT.

This clonotype was found many times. The gene calls are TRBV5-1 and TRBJ2-7; either TRBD1 or TRBD2 may supply D (5 bases each). V was shortened by 4 bases and J by 2 bases, with 16 bases between the two germline ends. CDR1 SGHRS and CDR2 YFSETQ come from the germline V gene. The CDR3 is 15 amino acids. The CDR3 DNA follows: TGCGCCAGCAGCCCCCGGGACGGAGGAGCCTACGAGCAGTACTTC. Translating gives CASSPRDGGAYEQYF.

This clonotype was seen repeatedly, ten times or more. The chain carries TRBV6-2 or TRBV6-3 and TRBJ2-3; 9 bases align to TRBD1. With 6 bases clipped from V and 5 bases from J, the junction kept 9 bases outside the gene matches. This CDR3 has 15 residues. Germline-derived CDR1 and CDR2 are MNHEY and SVGEGT. The CDR3 DNA reads as TGTGCCAGCAGGACGGACAGGGGAATTAGAGATACGCAGTATTTT. Protein sequence: CASRTDRGIRDTQYF.

This clonotype appeared many times. The chain is built from TRBV6-2 or TRBV6-3 and TRBJ2-7; perhaps TRBD1 as D (5 bases). Germline-derived CDR1 and CDR2 are MNHEY and SVGEGT. CDR3 length: 13 residues. V lost 5 bases and J lost 2, with 10 bases in between. CDR3 amino acids: CASSPYRTYEQYF. CDR3 nucleotide sequence: TGTGCCAGCAGTCCCTACAGGACCTACGAGCAGTACTTC.

In this sample, this clonotype turned up many times. The J gene is TRBJ2-2, the V gene TRBV29-1, with D possibly being TRBD2 (7 bases). The V gene lost 4 bases and the J gene lost 5 bases, with 17 bases spanning the gap. This CDR3 comprises 15 residues. Looked up from germline, CDR1 is SQVTM and CDR2 is ANQGSEA. The chain's CDR3 is CSVGGGGPGTGELFF. The CDR3 coding sequence is TGCAGCGTTGGAGGGGGAGGGCCGGGAACCGGGGAGCTGTTTTTT.

This clonotype was counted ten times or more. The J gene is TRBJ2-3, the V gene TRBV14; 7 positions match TRBD1. The CDR3 contains 15 residues. The ends lost 4 bases at V and 4 bases at J; junction bases unmatched: 8. Germline V gives CDR1 SGHDN, CDR2 FVKESK. For the CDR3, the DNA is TGTGCCAGCAGCCCACGACAGGGACCGTCAGATACGCAGTATTTT. Protein product: CASSPRQGPSDTQYF.

At least ten counts were recorded for this clonotype. This rearrangement joins TRBV25-1 to TRBJ2-7, with D perhaps TRBD1 (5 bases). Trimming left V 6 bases short and J 2 bases short, with 11 bases between. Germline V gene lookup returns CDR1 MGHDK and CDR2 SYGVNS. This CDR3 region has 13 residues. CDR3 residues: CASRAREAYEQYF. CDR3 nucleotide sequence: TGTGCCAGCAGAGCCAGGGAAGCCTACGAGCAGTACTTC.

V usage is TRBV28 and J usage is TRBJ1-5; 7 bases align to TRBD1. The V gene's germline CDR1 is MDHEN and CDR2 SYDVKM. The trim removed 7 bases at V and 0 bases at J, leaving 12 bases unmatched. The CDR3 runs 17 residues. The CDR3 nucleotides read TGTGCCAGCACCCAACAAGTCGGACAGGTTAGCAATCAGCCCCAGCATTTT. It translates to CASTQQVGQVSNQPQHF.

This clonotype was detected many times. V is TRBV4-3 and J is TRBJ2-2, with 7 bases fitting TRBD2. There are 17 residues in the CDR3. From germline, CDR1 is LGHNA and CDR2 YSLEER. Trimming at V came to 0 bases and at J to 4 bases, leaving 8 bases not matched to a gene. This CDR3 reads CASSQDLSGVVTGELFF. As DNA, the CDR3 is TGCGCCAGCAGCCAAGATTTGAGCGGGGTGGTCACCGGGGAGCTGTTTTTT.

V usage is TRBV7-9 and J usage is TRBJ2-7; no clear D. Trimming took 5 bases from V and 3 from J, leaving 14 bases between them. The CDR3 consists of 14 residues. CDR1 and CDR2 (germline): SEHNR, FQNEAQ (reference sequence). This chain's CDR3 is CASSTDGWGYEQYF. The CDR3 DNA reads as TGTGCCAGCAGCACGGACGGGTGGGGCTACGAGCAGTACTTC.

The sample holds many counts of this clonotype. V usage is TRBV7-9 and J usage is TRBJ1-1, with 9 positions matching TRBD1. Trimming at V came to 6 bases and at J to 5 bases, leaving 4 bases not matched to a gene. The CDR3 runs 13 residues. Germline V gene sequence: CDR1 SEHNR, CDR2 FQNEAQ (reference sequence). The CDR3 sequence is CASSSGQGTEAFF. The CDR3 nucleotides read TGTGCCAGCAGTTCGGGACAGGGAACTGAAGCTTTCTTT.

This clonotype was seen ten or more times. The chain uses TRBV3-1 and TRBJ2-3, with 9 bases lining up with TRBD2. The germline V gene encodes CDR1 LGHDT and CDR2 YNNKEL (reference sequence). CDR3 length: 16 amino acids. The ends lost 3 bases at V and 4 bases at J; junction bases unmatched: 8. CDR3 sequence: CASSQQGLAPADTQYF. The CDR3 DNA sequence: TGTGCCAGCAGCCAGCAGGGACTAGCCCCGGCAGATACGCAGTATTTT.

About this clonotype: This may be a read error: a much more frequent sequence differs by one nucleotide. The chain couples TRBV20-1 to TRBJ2-7; TRBD1 is a possible D gene (6 bases). Germline lookup yields CDR1 DFQATT and CDR2 SNEGSKA (reference sequence). The CDR3 length is 11 residues. Trimming removed 6 bases at V and 8 bases at J, with 14 bases between. CDR3 sequence reads: CSAAGEYKQYF. The CDR3 DNA reads TGCAGTGCGGCAGGGGAGTACAAGCAGTACTTC.

This chain links TRBV5-5 with TRBJ1-1; 8 positions agree with TRBD1. From germline, CDR1 is SGHKS and CDR2 YYEKEE (reference sequence). V lost 4 bases, J lost 0 bases, and 14 bases stayed unmatched. The CDR3 loop spans 18 amino acids. Here the CDR3 DNA reads TGTGCCAGCAGCCTGGGGGGGACAGGCGCTGGTATGAACACTGAAGCTTTCTTT. This translates into CASSLGGTGAGMNTEAFF.

This clonotype was observed at least ten times. The chain uses TRBV24-1 and TRBJ1-2, with TRBD1 matching over 8 bases. Losses at the gene ends were 4 bases for V and 5 bases for J; bases not matched to a gene: 11. The CDR3 runs to 16 residues. CDR1 and CDR2 from the germline V gene are KGHDR and SFDVKD. The CDR3 bases are TGTGCCACCAGTGACCCTGGACAGGGAGATCTATATGGCTACACCTTC. It encodes CATSDPGQGDLYGYTF.

The V gene is TRBV27, the J gene TRBJ2-5; TRBD2 might be the D (5 bases). The germline V gene encodes CDR1 MNHEY and CDR2 SMNVEV (reference sequence). The V and J ends lost 5 bases and 5 bases respectively, with 21 bases between them. The CDR3 consists of 16 residues. CDR3 in DNA: TGTGCCAGCAGTCAAACGTGGGCGGAGGTTTGGGAGACCCAGTACTTC. Amino acid sequence: CASSQTWAEVWETQYF.

This clonotype was picked up many times. The rearrangement links TRBV2 to TRBJ1-5; no definite D call. V gave up 3 bases and J gave up 4 bases, with 10 bases separating them. This CDR3 has 14 residues. The germline V gene has CDR1 SNHLY and CDR2 FYNNEI. DNA for the CDR3: TGTGCCAGCAGTGACAACCTCGGAAATCAGCCCCAGCATTTT. As protein: CASSDNLGNQPQHF.

This clonotype showed up many times. V gene TRBV7-2 combines with J gene TRBJ2-3, with TRBD2 matching over 11 bases. Trimming took 3 bases from V and 1 from J; bases not matched to a gene: 9. The CDR3 totals 18 residues. Germline CDR1 SGHTA, CDR2 FQGNSA. CDR3 residues: CASSFLAGGRVGTDTQYF. The DNA for the CDR3 is TGTGCCAGCAGCTTTCTAGCGGGGGGCCGGGTGGGCACAGATACGCAGTATTTT.

This clonotype was seen ten or more times. CDR3 coding DNA: TGCAGCGTTGAAGTGCGGGGACAGGGGGTCTACACCTTC. Encoded protein: CSVEVRGQGVYTF. This rearrangement joins TRBV29-1 to TRBJ1-2; TRBD1 agrees at 11 bases. V lost 1 base, J lost 10 bases, and 5 bases stayed unmatched. The length of the CDR3 is 13 residues. Per the germline V gene, CDR1 is SQVTM and CDR2 is ANQGSEA.

This chain connects TRBV28 to TRBJ1-1, with 8 bases fitting TRBD1. CDR1 and CDR2 from the germline V gene are MDHEN and SYDVKM. The CDR3 covers 14 residues. Germline trimming cut 4 bases from V and 4 bases from J; bases unmatched to any gene: 5. CDR3 residues: CASSSPTGATEAFF. The CDR3 coding sequence is TGTGCCAGCAGTTCACCGACAGGGGCCACTGAAGCTTTCTTT.

This clonotype was counted at least ten times. The CDR3 DNA is TGCAGCGTTGAACGGACAGGGGGCGGTGAGCAGTTCTTC. This translates into CSVERTGGGEQFF. The chain carries TRBV29-1 and TRBJ2-1, with TRBD1 matching 11 bases. V trimming: 2 bases; J trimming: 9 bases; junction bases outside the gene matches: 3. CDR3 length equals 13 residues. Per the germline V gene, CDR1 is SQVTM and CDR2 is ANQGSEA.

This clonotype was counted ten times or more. V and J are TRBV19 and TRBJ2-3; maybe TRBD1 (5 bases). V was trimmed by 4 bases and J by 4 bases, leaving 15 bases between them. Germline CDR1 LNHDA, CDR2 SQIVND (reference sequence). CDR3 size: 15 residues. The CDR3 here is CASSTTVGWPDTQYF. CDR3 nucleotides: TGTGCCAGTAGTACGACAGTGGGGTGGCCAGATACGCAGTATTTT.